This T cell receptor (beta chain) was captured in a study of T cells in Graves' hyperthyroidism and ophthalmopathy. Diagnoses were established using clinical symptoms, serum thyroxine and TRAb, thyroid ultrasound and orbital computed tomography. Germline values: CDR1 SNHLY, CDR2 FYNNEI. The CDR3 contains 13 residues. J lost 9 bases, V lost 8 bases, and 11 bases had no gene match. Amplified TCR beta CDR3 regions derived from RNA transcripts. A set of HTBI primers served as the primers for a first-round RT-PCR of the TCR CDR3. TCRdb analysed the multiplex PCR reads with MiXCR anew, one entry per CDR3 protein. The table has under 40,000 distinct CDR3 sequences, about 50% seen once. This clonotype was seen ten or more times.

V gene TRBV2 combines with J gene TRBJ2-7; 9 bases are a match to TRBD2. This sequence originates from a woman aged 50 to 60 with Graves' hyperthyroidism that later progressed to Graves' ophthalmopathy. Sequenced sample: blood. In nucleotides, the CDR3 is TGTGCCAGCGCCCCGAAGGCGGGGGGGTGGCAGTACTTC. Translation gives CASAPKAGGWQYF. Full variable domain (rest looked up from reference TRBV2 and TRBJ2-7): EPEVTQTPSHQVTQMGQEVILRCVPISNHLYFYWYRQILGQKVEFLVSFYNNEISEKSEIFDDQFSVERPDGSNFTLKIRSTKLEDSAMYFCASAPKAGGWQYFGPGTRLTVT.